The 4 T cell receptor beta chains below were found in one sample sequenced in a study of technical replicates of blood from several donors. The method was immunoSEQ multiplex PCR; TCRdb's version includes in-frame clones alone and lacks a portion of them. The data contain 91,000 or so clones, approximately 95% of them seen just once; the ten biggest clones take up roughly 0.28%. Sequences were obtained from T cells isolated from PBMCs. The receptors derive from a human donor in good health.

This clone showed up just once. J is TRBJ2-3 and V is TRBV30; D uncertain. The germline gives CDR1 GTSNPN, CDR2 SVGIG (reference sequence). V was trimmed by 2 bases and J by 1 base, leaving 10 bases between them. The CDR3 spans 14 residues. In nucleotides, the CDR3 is TGTGCCTGGAGTAAGTCTGTAGGCACAGATACGCAGTATTTT. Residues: CAWSKSVGTDTQYF.

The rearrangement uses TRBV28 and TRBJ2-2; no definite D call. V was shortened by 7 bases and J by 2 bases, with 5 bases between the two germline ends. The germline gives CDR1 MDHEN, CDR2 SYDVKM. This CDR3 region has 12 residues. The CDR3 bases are TGTGCCAGCACCTATAACACCGGGGAGCTGTTTTTT. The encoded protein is CASTYNTGELFF.

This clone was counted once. CDR3 DNA: TGTGCCAGCAACAGCCTGGGCGGGAGCACTGAAGCTTTCTTT. Translation: CASNSLGGSTEAFF. The chain joins TRBV27 to TRBJ1-1; D uncertain. The CDR3 extends over 14 amino acids. Trimming removed 7 bases at V and 4 bases at J, with 16 bases between. Germline CDR1 reads MNHEY; CDR2 reads SMNVEV (reference sequence).

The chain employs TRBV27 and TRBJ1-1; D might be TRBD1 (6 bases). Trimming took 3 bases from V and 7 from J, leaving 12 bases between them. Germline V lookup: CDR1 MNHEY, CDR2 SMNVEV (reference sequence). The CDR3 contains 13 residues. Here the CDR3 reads CASSFNPQGEAFF. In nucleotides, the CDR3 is TGTGCCAGCAGTTTTAACCCACAGGGTGAAGCTTTCTTT.